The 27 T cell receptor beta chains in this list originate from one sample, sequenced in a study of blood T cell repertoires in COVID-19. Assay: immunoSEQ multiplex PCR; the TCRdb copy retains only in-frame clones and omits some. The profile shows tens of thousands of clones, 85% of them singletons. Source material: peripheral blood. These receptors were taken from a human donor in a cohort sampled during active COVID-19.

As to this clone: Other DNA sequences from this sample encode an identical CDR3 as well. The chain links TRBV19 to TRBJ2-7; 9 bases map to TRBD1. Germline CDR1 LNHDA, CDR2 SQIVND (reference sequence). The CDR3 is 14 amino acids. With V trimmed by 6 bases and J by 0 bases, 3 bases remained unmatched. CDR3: CASSRDRVSYEQYF. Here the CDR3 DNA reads TGTGCCAGTAGCCGGGACAGGGTCTCCTACGAGCAGTACTTC.

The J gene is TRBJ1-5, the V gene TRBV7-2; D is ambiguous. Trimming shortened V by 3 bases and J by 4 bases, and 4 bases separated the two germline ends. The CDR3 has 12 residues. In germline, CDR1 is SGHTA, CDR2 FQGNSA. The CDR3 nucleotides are TGTGCCAGCAGCTTTCGGAATCAGCCCCAGCATTTT. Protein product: CASSFRNQPQHF.

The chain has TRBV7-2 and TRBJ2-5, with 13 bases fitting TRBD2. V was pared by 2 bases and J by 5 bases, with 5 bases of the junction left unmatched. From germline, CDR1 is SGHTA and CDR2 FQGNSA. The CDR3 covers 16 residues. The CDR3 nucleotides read TGTGCCAGCAGCTTAACTAGCGGGGGGGCGTACGAGACCCAGTACTTC. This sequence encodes CASSLTSGGAYETQYF.

The CDR3 coding sequence is TGTGCCAGCTCACCGACGGGGAATGGAAACACCATATATTTT. It is translated as CASSPTGNGNTIYF. The chain carries TRBV18 and TRBJ1-3; no firm D call. Germline values: CDR1 KGHSH, CDR2 LQKENI. The length of the CDR3 is 14 residues. The germline V and J ends were trimmed by 3 bases and 3 bases, with 9 bases remaining between them.

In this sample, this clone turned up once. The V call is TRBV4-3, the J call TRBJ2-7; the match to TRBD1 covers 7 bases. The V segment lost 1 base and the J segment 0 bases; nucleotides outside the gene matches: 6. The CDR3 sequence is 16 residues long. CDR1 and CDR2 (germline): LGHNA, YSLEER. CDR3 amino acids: CASSQAQGISSYEQYF. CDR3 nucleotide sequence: TGCGCCAGCAGCCAAGCACAGGGGATTAGCTCCTACGAGCAGTACTTC.

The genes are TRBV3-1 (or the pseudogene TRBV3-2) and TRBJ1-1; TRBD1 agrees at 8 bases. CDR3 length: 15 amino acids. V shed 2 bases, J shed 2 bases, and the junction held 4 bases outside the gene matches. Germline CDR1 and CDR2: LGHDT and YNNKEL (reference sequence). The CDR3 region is CASSQPGTGNTEAFF. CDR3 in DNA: TGTGCCAGCAGCCAACCCGGGACAGGCAACACTGAAGCTTTCTTT.

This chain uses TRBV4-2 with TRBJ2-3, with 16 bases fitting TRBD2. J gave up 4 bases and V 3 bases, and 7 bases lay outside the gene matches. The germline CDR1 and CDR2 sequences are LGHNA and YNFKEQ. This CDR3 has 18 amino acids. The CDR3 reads CASSQTGLAGGPPDTQYF. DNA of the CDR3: TGTGCCAGCAGCCAGACGGGACTAGCGGGGGGGCCACCAGATACGCAGTATTTT.

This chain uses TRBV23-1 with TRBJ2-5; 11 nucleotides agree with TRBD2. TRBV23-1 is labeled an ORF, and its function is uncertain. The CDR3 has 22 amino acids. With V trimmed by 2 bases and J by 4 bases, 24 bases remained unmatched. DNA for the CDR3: TGCGCCAGCAGTCAAACCCCCGTGATAGCGGGGGGGCAGGATTGGCCCTCAGAGACCCAGTACTTC. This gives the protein CASSQTPVIAGGQDWPSETQYF.

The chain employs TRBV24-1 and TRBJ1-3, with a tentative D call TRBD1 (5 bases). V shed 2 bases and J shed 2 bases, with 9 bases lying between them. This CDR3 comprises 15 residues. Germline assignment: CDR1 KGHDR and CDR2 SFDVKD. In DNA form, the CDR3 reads TGTGCCACCAGTGATTCCAGGGTGGCTGGAAACACCATATATTTT. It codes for CATSDSRVAGNTIYF.

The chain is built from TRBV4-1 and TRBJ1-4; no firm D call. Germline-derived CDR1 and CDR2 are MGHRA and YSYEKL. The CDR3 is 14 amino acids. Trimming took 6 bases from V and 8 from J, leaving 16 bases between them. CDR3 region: CASRRGFVPEKLFF. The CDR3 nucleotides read TGCGCCAGCAGACGAGGCTTCGTCCCCGAAAAACTGTTTTTT.

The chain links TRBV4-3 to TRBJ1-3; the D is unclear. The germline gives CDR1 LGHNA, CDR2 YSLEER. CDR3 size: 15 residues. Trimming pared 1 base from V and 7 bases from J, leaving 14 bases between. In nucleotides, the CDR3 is TGCGCCAGCAGCCAAGGGATAAGTCCGGGGAACACCATATATTTT. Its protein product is CASSQGISPGNTIYF.

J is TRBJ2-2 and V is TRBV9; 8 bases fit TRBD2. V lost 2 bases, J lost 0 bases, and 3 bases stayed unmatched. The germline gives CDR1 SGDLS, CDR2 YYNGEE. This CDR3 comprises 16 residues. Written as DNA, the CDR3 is TGTGCCAGCAGCGTCAGCGGGGGCTCGAACACCGGGGAGCTGTTTTTT. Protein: CASSVSGGSNTGELFF.

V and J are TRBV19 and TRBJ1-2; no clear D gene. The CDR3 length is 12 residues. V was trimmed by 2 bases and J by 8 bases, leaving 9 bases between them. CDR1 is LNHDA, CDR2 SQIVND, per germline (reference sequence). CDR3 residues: CASSISITGYTF. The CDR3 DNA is TGTGCCAGTAGTATATCTATCACCGGCTACACCTTC.

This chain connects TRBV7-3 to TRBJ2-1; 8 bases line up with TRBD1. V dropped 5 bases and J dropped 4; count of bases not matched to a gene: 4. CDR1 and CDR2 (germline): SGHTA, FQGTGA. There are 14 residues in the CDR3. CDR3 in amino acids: CASSPGGSYNEQFF. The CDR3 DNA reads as TGTGCCAGCAGCCCAGGGGGCTCGTACAATGAGCAGTTCTTC.

In DNA form, the CDR3 reads TGTGCCAGCAGCGTAGGGAGCGGGGGTGGCACAGATACGCAGTATTTT. Amino acids: CASSVGSGGGTDTQYF. V gene TRBV9 combines with J gene TRBJ2-3; 8 positions match TRBD2. The V and J ends lost 0 bases and 1 base, in that order; junction bases with no gene match: 4. CDR3 length equals 16 residues. Germline CDR1 SGDLS, CDR2 YYNGEE.

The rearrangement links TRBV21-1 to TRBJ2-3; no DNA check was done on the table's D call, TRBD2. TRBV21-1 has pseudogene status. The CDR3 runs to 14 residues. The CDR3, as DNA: TGTGCCAGCAGCCCCGTGAGGATGACAGATACGCAGTATTTT. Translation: CASSPVRMTDTQYF.

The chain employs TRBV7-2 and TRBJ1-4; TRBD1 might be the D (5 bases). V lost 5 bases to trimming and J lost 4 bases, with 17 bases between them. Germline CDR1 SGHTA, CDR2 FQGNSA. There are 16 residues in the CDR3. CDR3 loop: CASSAILGGSNEKLFF. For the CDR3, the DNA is TGTGCCAGCAGCGCCATTCTGGGGGGGAGTAATGAAAAACTGTTTTTT.

CDR3 nucleotide sequence: TGCGCCAGCACCCAAAGGGTGACAGGGTGGGTTTCCACTGAAGCTTTCTTT. Translating gives CASTQRVTGWVSTEAFF. The rearrangement joins TRBV23-1 to TRBJ1-1, with 7 bases aligning to TRBD1. TRBV23-1 is an open reading frame whose function is uncertain. This CDR3 has 17 residues. V trimming: 7 bases; J trimming: 4 bases; junction bases outside the gene matches: 18.

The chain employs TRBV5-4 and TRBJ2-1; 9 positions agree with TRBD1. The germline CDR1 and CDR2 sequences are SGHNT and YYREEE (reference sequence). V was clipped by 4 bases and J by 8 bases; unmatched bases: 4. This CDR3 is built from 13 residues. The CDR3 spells CASSMDRGHEQFF. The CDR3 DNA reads TGTGCCAGCAGCATGGACAGGGGCCATGAGCAGTTCTTC.

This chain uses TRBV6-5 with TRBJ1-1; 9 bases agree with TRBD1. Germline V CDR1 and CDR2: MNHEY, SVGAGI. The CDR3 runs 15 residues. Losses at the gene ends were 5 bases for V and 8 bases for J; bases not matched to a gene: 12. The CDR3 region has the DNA TGTGCCAGCAGTCGGCCGGGACAGGGTACCCCCGAAGCTTTCTTT. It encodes CASSRPGQGTPEAFF.

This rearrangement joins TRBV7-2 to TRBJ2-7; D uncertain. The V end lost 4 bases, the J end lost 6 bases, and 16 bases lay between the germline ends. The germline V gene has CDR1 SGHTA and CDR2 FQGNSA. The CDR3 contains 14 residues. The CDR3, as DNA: TGTGCCAGCAGCTCCCTAAACTTTGGTGGCGAGCAGTACTTC. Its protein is CASSSLNFGGEQYF.

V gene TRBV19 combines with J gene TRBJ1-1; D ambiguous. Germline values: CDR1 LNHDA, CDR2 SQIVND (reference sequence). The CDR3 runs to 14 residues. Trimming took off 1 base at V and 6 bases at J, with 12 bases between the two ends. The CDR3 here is CASSIAGRSAEAFF. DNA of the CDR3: TGTGCCAGTAGTATAGCTGGGAGGAGCGCTGAAGCTTTCTTT.

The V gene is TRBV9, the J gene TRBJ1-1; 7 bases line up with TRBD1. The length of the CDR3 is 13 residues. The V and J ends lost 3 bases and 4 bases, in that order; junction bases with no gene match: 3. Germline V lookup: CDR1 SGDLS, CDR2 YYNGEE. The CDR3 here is CASSETGSTEAFF. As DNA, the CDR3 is TGTGCCAGCAGCGAGACAGGGAGCACTGAAGCTTTCTTT.

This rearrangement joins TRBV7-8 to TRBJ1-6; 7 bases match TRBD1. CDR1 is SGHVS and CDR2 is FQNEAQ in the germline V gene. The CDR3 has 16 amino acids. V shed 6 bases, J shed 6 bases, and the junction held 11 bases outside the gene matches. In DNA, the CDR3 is TGTGCCAGCAGACGGCCGGGACAGATAATTAATTCACCCCTCCACTTT. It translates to CASRRPGQIINSPLHF.

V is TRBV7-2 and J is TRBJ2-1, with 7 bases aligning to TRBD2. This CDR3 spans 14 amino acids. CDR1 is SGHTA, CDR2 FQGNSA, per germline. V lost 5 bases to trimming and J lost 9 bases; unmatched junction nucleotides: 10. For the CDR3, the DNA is TGTGCCAGCAGCCTAGAGACTAGCAGCTCTGAGCAGTTCTTC. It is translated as CASSLETSSSEQFF.

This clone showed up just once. The CDR3 nucleotides are TGTGCCAGTACCCTTGGGGGCCAGTTGAACACTGAAGCTTTCTTT. Residues: CASTLGGQLNTEAFF. The chain joins TRBV19 to TRBJ1-1, with D possibly being TRBD1 (6 bases). The V end lost 7 bases, the J end lost 0 bases, and 15 bases lay between the germline ends. Germline lookup yields CDR1 LNHDA and CDR2 SQIVND (reference sequence). The CDR3 is made up of 15 amino acids.

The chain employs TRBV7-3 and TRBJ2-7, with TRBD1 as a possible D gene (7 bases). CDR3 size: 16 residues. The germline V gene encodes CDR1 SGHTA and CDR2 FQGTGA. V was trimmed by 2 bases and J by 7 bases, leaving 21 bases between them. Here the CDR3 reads CASSLDGGQSAKEQYF. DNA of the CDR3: TGTGCCAGCAGCTTAGACGGGGGACAGAGCGCGAAGGAGCAGTACTTC. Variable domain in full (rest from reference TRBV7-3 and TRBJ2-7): GAGVSQTPSNKVTEKGKYVELRCDPISGHTALYWYRQSLGQGPEFLIYFQGTGAADDSGLPNDRFFAVRPEGSVSTLKIQRTERGDSAVYLCASSLDGGQSAKEQYFGPGTRLTVT.